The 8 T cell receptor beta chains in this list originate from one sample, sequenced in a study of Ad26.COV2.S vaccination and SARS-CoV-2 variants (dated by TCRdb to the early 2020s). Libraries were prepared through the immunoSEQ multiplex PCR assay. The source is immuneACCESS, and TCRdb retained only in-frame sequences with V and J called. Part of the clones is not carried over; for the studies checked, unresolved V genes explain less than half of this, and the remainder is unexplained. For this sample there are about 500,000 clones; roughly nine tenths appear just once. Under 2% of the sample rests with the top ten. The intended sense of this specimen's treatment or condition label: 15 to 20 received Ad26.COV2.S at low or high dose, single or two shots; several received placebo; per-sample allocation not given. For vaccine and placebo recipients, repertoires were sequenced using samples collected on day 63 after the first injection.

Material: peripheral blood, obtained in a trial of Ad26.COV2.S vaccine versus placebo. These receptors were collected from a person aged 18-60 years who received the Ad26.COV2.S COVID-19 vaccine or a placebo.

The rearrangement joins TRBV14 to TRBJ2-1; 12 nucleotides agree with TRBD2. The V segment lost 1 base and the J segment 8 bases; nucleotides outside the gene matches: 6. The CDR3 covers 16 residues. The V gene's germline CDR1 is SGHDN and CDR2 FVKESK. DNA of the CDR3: TGTGCCAGCAGCCAAGGGCTAGCGGGGGGGGGCGATGAGCAGTTCTTC. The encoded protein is CASSQGLAGGGDEQFF.

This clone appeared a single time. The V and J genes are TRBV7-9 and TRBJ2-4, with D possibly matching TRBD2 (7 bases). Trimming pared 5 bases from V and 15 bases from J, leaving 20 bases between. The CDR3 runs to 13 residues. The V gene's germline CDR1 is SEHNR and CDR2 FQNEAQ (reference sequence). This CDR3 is CASSGGAQGTWYF. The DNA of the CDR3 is TGTGCCAGCAGCGGGGGGGCGCAGGGGACTTGGTACTTC. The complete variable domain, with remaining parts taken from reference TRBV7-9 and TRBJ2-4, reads DTGVSQNPRHKITKRGQNVTFRCDPISEHNRLYWYRQTLGQGPEFLTYFQNEAQLEKSRLLSDRFSAERPKGSFSTLEIQRTEQGDSAMYLCASSGGAQGTWYFGAGTRLSVL.

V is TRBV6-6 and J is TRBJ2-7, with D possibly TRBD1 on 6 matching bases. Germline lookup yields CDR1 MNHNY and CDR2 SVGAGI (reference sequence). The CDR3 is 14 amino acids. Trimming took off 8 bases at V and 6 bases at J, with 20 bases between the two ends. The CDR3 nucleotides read TGTGCCAGCCACGATACAGGGCAATCTGGCGAGCAGTACTTC. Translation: CASHDTGQSGEQYF.

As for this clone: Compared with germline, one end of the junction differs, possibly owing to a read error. The CDR3 DNA follows: TGTGCTAGCAGCCCATCTCCCAGGGGAAGGAGCTACGAGCAGTACTTC. Amino acid sequence: CASSPSPRGRSYEQYF. This chain joins TRBV7-7 and TRBJ2-7, with D possibly being TRBD1 (6 bases). Germline values: CDR1 SSHAT, CDR2 FNYEAQ (reference sequence). There are 16 residues in the CDR3.

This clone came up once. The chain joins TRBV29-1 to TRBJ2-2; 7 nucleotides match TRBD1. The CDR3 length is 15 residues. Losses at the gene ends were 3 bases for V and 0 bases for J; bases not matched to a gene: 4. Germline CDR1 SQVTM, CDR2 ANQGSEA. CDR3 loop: CSVDGTDTNTGELFF. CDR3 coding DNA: TGCAGCGTTGATGGGACAGACACGAACACCGGGGAGCTGTTTTTT.

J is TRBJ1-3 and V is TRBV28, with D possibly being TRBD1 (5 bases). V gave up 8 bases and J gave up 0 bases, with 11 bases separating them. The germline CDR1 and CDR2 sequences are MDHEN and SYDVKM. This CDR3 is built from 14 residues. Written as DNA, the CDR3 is TGTGCCAGCTCCACAGACAGCTCTGGAAACACCATATATTTT. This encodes CASSTDSSGNTIYF.

CDR3 protein: CASSPADRSYGYTF. In DNA form, the CDR3 reads TGTGCCAGCTCACCAGCCGACAGGTCCTATGGCTACACCTTC. The V gene is TRBV18, the J gene TRBJ1-2, with D perhaps TRBD1 (6 bases). Trimming shortened V by 2 bases and J by 4 bases, and 11 bases separated the two germline ends. This CDR3 is 14 amino acids long. From germline, CDR1 is KGHSH and CDR2 LQKENI.

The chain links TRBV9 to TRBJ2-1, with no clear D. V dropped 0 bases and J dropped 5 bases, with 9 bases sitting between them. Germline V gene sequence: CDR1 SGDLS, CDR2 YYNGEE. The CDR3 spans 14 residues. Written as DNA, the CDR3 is TGTGCCAGCAGCGTAGAAATCCCGAACAATGAGCAGTTCTTC. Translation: CASSVEIPNNEQFF.